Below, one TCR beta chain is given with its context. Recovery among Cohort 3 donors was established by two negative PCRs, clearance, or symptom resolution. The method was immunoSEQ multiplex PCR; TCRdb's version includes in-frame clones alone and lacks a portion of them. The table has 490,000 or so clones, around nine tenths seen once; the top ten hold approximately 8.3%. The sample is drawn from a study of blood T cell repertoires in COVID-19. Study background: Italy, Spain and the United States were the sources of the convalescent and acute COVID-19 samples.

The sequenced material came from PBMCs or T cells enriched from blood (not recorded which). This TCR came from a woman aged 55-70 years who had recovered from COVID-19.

The CDR3 bases are TGCGCCAGCAGTCCTACCTTAGCGGGCGGGAATTACGAGCAGTACTTC. Its protein product is CASSPTLAGGNYEQYF. The gene calls are TRBV10-1 and TRBJ2-7, with 7 bases that match TRBD2. The V segment lost 5 bases and the J segment 4 bases; nucleotides outside the gene matches: 14. The germline V gene encodes CDR1 WNHNN and CDR2 SYGVQD (reference sequence). This CDR3 comprises 16 residues.